This T cell receptor (beta chain) was sequenced during a study of T cell responses to AZD1222 COVID-19 vaccine. Whole-study results and caveats: Spike was spanned by vaccine-associated CD4 TCRs, which were dominant at 160-218 and 743-854. Baseline seropositivity occurred in only a handful of AZD1222 recipients. Sampling that yielded the repertoires occurred only after the peak T cell response.

Clones were sequenced by immunoSEQ multiplex PCR, and TCRdb holds only the in-frame ones, with some missing. Of 150,000 to 200,000 clones listed, over 90% were seen once; the top ten hold roughly 3.9%. Trimming removed 1 base from V and 3 bases from J, with 11 bases in between. Germline CDR1 is SGHDT and CDR2 is YYEEEE. The CDR3 contains 15 residues. As to this clone: Its antigen is as yet unknown.

The input for sequencing was peripheral blood, taken on day 0 of AZD1222 vaccination. This chain connects TRBV5-6 to TRBJ1-3, with TRBD1 as a possible D gene (5 bases). The sequence derives from an adult in good health. CDR3 nucleotides: TGTGCCAGCAGCTTGCGGGGACTATTTGGAAACACCATATATTTT. Protein sequence: CASSLRGLFGNTIYF.